The table lists the clone carrying this T cell receptor (beta chain) with a few counts. Its antigen is not known. The CDR3 does not close with the conserved phenylalanine or tryptophan, likely indicating a read error. Bulk TCR library preparation followed previously described methods with listed TCR primers. TCRdb independently ran MiXCR on the PCR reads; one entry per CDR3 protein. The table shows around 320,000 distinct CDR3 sequences, with over 20% occurring only once. CDR1 SEHNR and CDR2 FQNEAQ come from the germline V gene (reference sequence). V was shortened by 1 base and J by 1 base, with 5 bases between the two germline ends. The CDR3 is 15 residues long. This entry is derived from a study of molecular identifiers for immune sequencing clone quantification. As for the study in general: Within a replicate experiment, RNA obtained from either approximately 20,000 or 100,000 naive CD8 cells was divided into five aliquots, and four of those aliquots were then sequenced.

Regarding the study as a whole: More than 97% of effector molecules, versus under 1% of naive-cell molecules, belonged to clones above 20 RNA copies.

The sequencing sample was made of naive CD8+ T cells from blood, with Jurkat cell RNA spiked in. Described subset: FACS-sorted CD8+CD4-CCR7+CD45RA+ naive T cells. The rearrangement joins TRBV7-9 to TRBJ2-6; D remains unclear. The TCR originated in a human donor in good health. Some libraries in this study had Jurkat cell RNA spiked in. Written as DNA, the CDR3 is TGTGCCAGCAGCTTAGGTCCTTCTGGGGCCAACGTCCTGACTTAC. Translated, it gives CASSLGPSGANVLTY.